These 11 T cell receptor beta chains were sequenced from one sample in a study of T cells in Graves' hyperthyroidism and ophthalmopathy. RNA transcripts gave rise to amplified TCR beta CDR3 regions. Researchers ran a first-round RT-PCR on the TCR CDR3 using the HTBI primer set. TCRdb processed the multiplex PCR reads anew with MiXCR; each CDR3 protein has one entry. The sample includes more than 300,000 distinct CDR3 sequences, under 15% of them seen just once. Material for sequencing was blood. Every receptor here comes from a young woman with Graves' hyperthyroidism.

At least ten counts were recorded for this clonotype. This sequence joins TRBV6-1 and TRBJ2-7, with 10 bases lining up with TRBD1. CDR1 is MNHNS and CDR2 is SASEGT in the germline V gene. Trimming cost V 6 bases and J 2 bases; bases outside gene matches: 10. The CDR3 spans 16 residues. CDR3: CASSHGTGADPYEQYF. CDR3 nucleotides: TGTGCCAGCAGCCACGGGACAGGGGCCGATCCCTACGAGCAGTACTTC.

Many counts were recorded for this clonotype. The rearrangement links TRBV6-1 to TRBJ1-1; TRBD1 aligns across 7 bases. The junction had 9 bases not matched to a gene; V was cut back by 5 bases and J by 3 bases. The CDR3 extends over 15 amino acids. The V gene's germline CDR1 is MNHNS and CDR2 SASEGT. The CDR3, as DNA: TGTGCCAGCAGTCCCGTTGACAGGGCAGACACTGAAGCTTTCTTT. Translation gives CASSPVDRADTEAFF.

The sample holds many counts of this clonotype. This chain connects TRBV7-2 to TRBJ1-4; D is unresolved. This CDR3 spans 15 amino acids. Germline CDR1 SGHTA, CDR2 FQGNSA. V lost 3 bases and J 5 bases, leaving 13 bases between the germline ends. CDR3: CASSLANLGNEKLFF. The CDR3 region has the DNA TGTGCCAGCAGCTTGGCCAATTTGGGGAATGAAAAACTGTTTTTT.

There are many counts of this clonotype. The V call is TRBV20-1, the J call TRBJ2-1; TRBD1 agrees at 8 bases. Per germline, CDR1 DFQATT and CDR2 SNEGSKA (reference sequence). Trimming at V came to 4 bases and at J to 2 bases, leaving 4 bases not matched to a gene. This CDR3 has 14 residues. CDR3 loop: CSAMDRETYNEQFF. The CDR3 bases are TGCAGTGCTATGGACAGGGAAACCTACAATGAGCAGTTCTTC.

This clonotype showed up many times. This chain links TRBV27 with TRBJ2-7; TRBD2 aligns across 7 bases. Germline V lookup: CDR1 MNHEY, CDR2 SMNVEV (reference sequence). The V and J ends lost 3 bases and 2 bases, in that order; junction bases with no gene match: 7. CDR3 length equals 15 residues. The CDR3 region is CASSFFAGAAYEQYF. DNA of the CDR3: TGTGCCAGCAGTTTCTTTGCGGGAGCTGCCTACGAGCAGTACTTC.

The chain recombines TRBV6-2 or TRBV6-3 with TRBJ2-7; D ambiguous. Trimming shortened V by 4 bases and J by 0 bases, and 10 bases separated the two germline ends. The CDR3 sequence is 14 residues long. CDR1 and CDR2 (germline): MNHEY, SVGEGT. CDR3: CASSSWRSSYEQYF. CDR3 coding DNA: TGTGCCAGCAGTTCGTGGCGGAGCTCCTACGAGCAGTACTTC.

The rearrangement joins TRBV6-2 or TRBV6-3 to TRBJ2-3; TRBD1 or TRBD2 may be the D gene (5 bases each). Germline CDR1 and CDR2: MNHEY and SVGEGT. The CDR3 sequence is 14 residues long. V lost 7 bases to trimming and J lost 2 bases, with 13 bases between them. CDR3 loop: CASTSGTTTDTQYF. The CDR3 nucleotides are TGTGCCAGCACCTCAGGGACGACCACAGATACGCAGTATTTT.

This clonotype occurred many times. The chain uses TRBV12-3 or TRBV12-4 and TRBJ2-1, with a tentative D call TRBD1 (6 bases). The CDR3 runs to 14 residues. V was clipped by 1 base and J by 5 bases, with 9 bases between them. CDR3 sequence (DNA): TGTGCCAGCAGTTTAGGGGGGCGCGACAATGAGCAGTTCTTC. Protein sequence: CASSLGGRDNEQFF.

This clonotype was recorded at least ten times. The J gene is TRBJ1-2, the V gene TRBV7-9, with D unresolved. This CDR3 is 11 amino acids long. The V gene's germline CDR1 is SEHNR and CDR2 FQNEAQ (reference sequence). V lost 5 bases and J 8 bases, leaving 9 bases between the germline ends. As DNA, the CDR3 is TGTGCCAGCAGCATTCTGAACGGCTACACCTTC. Translation: CASSILNGYTF. The full variable domain, completed using reference TRBV7-9 and TRBJ1-2, is DTGVSQNPRHKITKRGQNVTFRCDPISEHNRLYWYRQTLGQGPEFLTYFQNEAQLEKSRLLSDRFSAERPKGSFSTLEIQRTEQGDSAMYLCASSILNGYTFGSGTRLTVV.

There are a few counts of this clonotype. The rearrangement joins TRBV6-6 to TRBJ2-1; D gene ambiguous. This CDR3 is 14 amino acids long. Trimming removed 0 bases from V and 5 bases from J, with 8 bases in between. CDR1 MNHNY and CDR2 SVGAGI come from the germline V gene (reference sequence). The CDR3 DNA follows: TGTGCCAGCAGTTACTCGGCAGGAAACAATGAGCAGTTCTTC. Its translation is CASSYSAGNNEQFF.

This clonotype was counted a few times. This could be a read error, since a much larger clone is one nucleotide away. This rearrangement joins TRBV5-1 to TRBJ2-1, with D unclear. V lost 3 bases, J lost 6 bases, and 19 bases lay in between. Germline CDR1 reads SGHRS; CDR2 reads YFSETQ. The CDR3 has 16 amino acids. The CDR3 coding sequence is TGCGCCAGCAGCTACCCTATAGTGGGGTACTCCAATGAGCAGTTCTTC. Residues: CASSYPIVGYSNEQFF.